These 30 T cell receptor beta chains were sequenced from one sample in a study of T cell responses to AZD1222 COVID-19 vaccine (dated by TCRdb to the early 2020s). Libraries were built with the immunoSEQ multiplex PCR assay. Sourced from immuneACCESS, this table was stored by TCRdb with only in-frame sequences that have V and J called. A share of the clones is absent; for the studies checked, an unresolved V gene accounts for under half, and the remainder has no known explanation. The sample includes about 180,000 clones, with around 90% observed a single time. The top ten clonotypes cover around a tenth of the sample. According to the study, the label for this sample's time point signals: about 28 days (+/-7) after the second vaccine dose. Sequencing used peripheral blood, obtained 28 days after the second AZD1222 dose. These receptors all stem from an adult who received the AZD1222 COVID-19 vaccine.

CDR3 nucleotides: TGTGCCAGCAGTGAATATCTGGGAGTGTCTGAAGCTTTCTTT. Protein sequence: CASSEYLGVSEAFF. The chain employs TRBV25-1 and TRBJ1-1; D is ambiguous. The CDR3 contains 14 residues. Trimming left V 0 bases short and J 6 bases short, with 11 bases between. The V gene's germline CDR1 is MGHDK and CDR2 SYGVNS.

This chain connects TRBV6-5 to TRBJ1-1, with D perhaps TRBD1 (5 bases). Trimming left V 4 bases short and J 2 bases short, with 14 bases between. This CDR3 region has 15 residues. Per germline, CDR1 MNHEY and CDR2 SVGAGI. The CDR3 is CASSFDLGGNTEAFF. As DNA, the CDR3 is TGTGCCAGCAGTTTCGACCTGGGGGGAAACACTGAAGCTTTCTTT.

The genes are TRBV3-1 (or the pseudogene TRBV3-2) and TRBJ1-5; D perhaps matches TRBD1 (6 bases). V dropped 0 bases and J dropped 2 bases, with 14 bases sitting between them. The CDR3 is 17 amino acids. Germline CDR1 is LGHDT and CDR2 is YNNKEL (reference sequence). CDR3 sequence (DNA): TGTGCCAGCAGCCAAGATCGGGGGCCCGGAGGCAATCAGCCCCAGCATTTT. Residues: CASSQDRGPGGNQPQHF.

V gene TRBV5-1 combines with J gene TRBJ2-7; 7 nucleotides match TRBD1. CDR1 and CDR2 from the germline V gene are SGHRS and YFSETQ. Losses at the gene ends were 0 bases for V and 4 bases for J; bases not matched to a gene: 7. This CDR3 has 15 amino acids. The CDR3 DNA follows: TGCGCCAGCAGCTTGGGAGGGGGCGAGGGGTACGAGCAGTACTTC. It is translated as CASSLGGGEGYEQYF.

The genes are TRBV9 and TRBJ2-3; possible D gene TRBD1, 6 bases. Trimming removed 4 bases from V and 4 bases from J, with 16 bases in between. Germline V CDR1 and CDR2: SGDLS, YYNGEE. The CDR3 totals 15 residues. As DNA, the CDR3 is TGTGCCAGCAGCTCTCCGGGACAAAAGGCAGATACGCAGTATTTT. The encoded protein is CASSSPGQKADTQYF.

CDR3 sequence (DNA): TGTGCCAGCAGAAAGGGAAGGGTGGACACTGAAGCTTTCTTT. It specifies CASRKGRVDTEAFF. V and J are TRBV5-5 and TRBJ1-1, with D uncertain. Trimming removed 5 bases from V and 3 bases from J, with 14 bases in between. Germline CDR1 reads SGHKS; CDR2 reads YYEKEE (reference sequence). The CDR3 spans 14 residues.

This clone was observed a handful of times. This sequence joins TRBV4-1 and TRBJ1-3; D possibly corresponds to TRBD1 (6 bases). Trimming pared 0 bases from V and 0 bases from J, leaving 15 bases between. Germline V CDR1 and CDR2: MGHRA, YSYEKL. The CDR3 consists of 18 residues. Written as DNA, the CDR3 is TGCGCCAGCAGCCAAGAAGACCTGGGGGCCAGCTCTGGAAACACCATATATTTT. Translating gives CASSQEDLGASSGNTIYF.

Only a few counts were recorded for this clone. The chain couples TRBV7-3 to TRBJ2-3; perhaps D is TRBD1 or TRBD2 (6 bases each). Germline CDR1 and CDR2: SGHTA and FQGTGA. Trimming pared 1 base from V and 3 bases from J, leaving 11 bases between. The CDR3 has 15 amino acids. This CDR3 is CASSLRGATTDTQYF. Here the CDR3 DNA reads TGTGCCAGCAGCTTAAGGGGGGCGACTACAGATACGCAGTATTTT. The whole variable domain, remainder taken from reference TRBV7-3 and TRBJ2-3, is GAGVSQTPSNKVTEKGKYVELRCDPISGHTALYWYRQSLGQGPEFLIYFQGTGAADDSGLPNDRFFAVRPEGSVSTLKIQRTERGDSAVYLCASSLRGATTDTQYFGPGTRLTVL.

This chain links TRBV5-3 with TRBJ1-1; D uncertain. TRBV5-3 is an open reading frame, and its role is uncertain. The V end was cut by 2 bases, the J end by 1 base, with 3 bases between. This CDR3 is built from 12 residues. The CDR3 coding sequence is TGTGCCAGAAGCTTCGGGAACACTGAAGCTTTCTTT. It translates to CARSFGNTEAFF.

The chain recombines TRBV9 with TRBJ2-3; D might be TRBD1 (5 bases). V was cut by 3 bases and J by 3 bases, with 11 bases left in between. The V gene's germline CDR1 is SGDLS and CDR2 YYNGEE. The length of the CDR3 is 14 residues. The CDR3 DNA is TGTGCCAGCAGCGAGGGGCTGAGGACAGATACGCAGTATTTT. This encodes CASSEGLRTDTQYF.

V gene TRBV4-1 combines with J gene TRBJ1-5; TRBD1 agrees at 10 bases. The CDR3 has 16 residues. The V segment lost 1 base and the J segment 4 bases; nucleotides outside the gene matches: 4. In germline, CDR1 is MGHRA, CDR2 YSYEKL. CDR3 sequence reads: CASSQAGQGKNQPQHF. The CDR3 DNA is TGCGCCAGCAGCCAAGCGGGACAGGGGAAGAATCAGCCCCAGCATTTT.

The V call is TRBV5-4, the J call TRBJ2-7; TRBD2 matches at 10 bases. V trimming: 0 bases; J trimming: 3 bases; junction bases outside the gene matches: 12. CDR1 and CDR2 from the germline V gene are SGHNT and YYREEE (reference sequence). The CDR3 is 18 residues long. CDR3 in amino acids: CASSLGASGGSLDYEQYF. Here the CDR3 DNA reads TGTGCCAGCAGCTTGGGGGCTAGCGGGGGAAGCTTGGACTACGAGCAGTACTTC.

The V and J genes are TRBV25-1 and TRBJ1-5; D is unresolved. The CDR3 sequence is 14 residues long. Germline V lookup: CDR1 MGHDK, CDR2 SYGVNS. Between the trimmed V and J ends, which lost 5 bases and 2 bases, there was a span of 10 bases. CDR3 region: CASSLAGGNQPQHF. The CDR3 coding sequence is TGTGCCAGCAGTCTTGCAGGAGGCAATCAGCCCCAGCATTTT.

There are a few counts of this clone. This chain links TRBV6-6 with TRBJ2-5; no reliable D call. The V gene's germline CDR1 is MNHNY and CDR2 SVGAGI (reference sequence). The V end lost 4 bases, the J end lost 5 bases, and 5 bases lay between the germline ends. CDR3 length: 11 amino acids. The CDR3 loop reads CASSFSETQYF. In DNA form, the CDR3 reads TGTGCCAGCAGTTTTAGTGAGACCCAGTACTTC.

The gene calls are TRBV11-2 and TRBJ1-2; D perhaps matches TRBD1 (5 bases). Germline V CDR1 and CDR2: SGHAT, FQNNGV. The CDR3 consists of 13 residues. Trimming stripped 4 bases from V and 7 bases from J, with 13 bases between. The CDR3 DNA reads TGTGCCAGCAGCTCGTCGGGGGTCGGTGGCTACACCTTC. Its translation: CASSSSGVGGYTF.

The genes are TRBV4-3 and TRBJ2-7; 12 bases agree with TRBD2. After removal of 0 bases from V and 0 bases from J, the junction contained 15 bases not matched to a gene. Per the germline V gene, CDR1 is LGHNA and CDR2 is YSLEER. The length of the CDR3 is 21 residues. CDR3 residues: CASSQDVETSGGIRSSYEQYF. DNA for the CDR3: TGCGCCAGCAGCCAAGATGTAGAAACTAGCGGGGGGATCAGGAGCTCCTACGAGCAGTACTTC.

The chain couples TRBV7-9 to TRBJ2-3, with no clear D. Trimming took 6 bases from V and 2 from J, leaving 6 bases between them. Germline V CDR1 and CDR2: SEHNR, FQNEAQ (reference sequence). This CDR3 spans 12 amino acids. The CDR3 DNA is TGTGCCAGCAGGGAGAACACAGATACGCAGTATTTT. Protein: CASRENTDTQYF.

This rearrangement joins TRBV20-1 to TRBJ1-2; a weak D match, TRBD1 (5 bases). V was pared by 3 bases and J by 4 bases, with 21 bases between. The CDR3 is made up of 16 amino acids. Germline lookup yields CDR1 DFQATT and CDR2 SNEGSKA (reference sequence). CDR3 loop: CSASFPNLDSLYGYTF. CDR3 nucleotide sequence: TGCAGTGCTAGTTTCCCTAACCTTGACAGCCTCTATGGCTACACCTTC.

This chain uses TRBV19 with TRBJ1-2, with TRBD1 identical over 8 bases. Germline lookup yields CDR1 LNHDA and CDR2 SQIVND (reference sequence). J gave up 4 bases and V 6 bases, and 7 bases lay outside the gene matches. This CDR3 spans 14 amino acids. The CDR3 DNA is TGTGCCAGTAGATCCAGGGGGCCGGGCTATGGCTACACCTTC. Translated, it gives CASRSRGPGYGYTF. Looking up the rest from reference TRBV19 and TRBJ1-2 gives the full variable domain: DGGITQSPKYLFRKEGQNVTLSCEQNLNHDAMYWYRQDPGQGLRLIYYSQIVNDFQKGDIAEGYSVSREKKESFPLTVTSAQKNPTAFYLCASRSRGPGYGYTFGSGTRLTVV.

The chain joins TRBV25-1 to TRBJ1-3, with no clear D. The CDR3 runs 14 residues. CDR1 is MGHDK, CDR2 SYGVNS, per germline. V dropped 5 bases and J dropped 4 bases, with 12 bases sitting between them. The CDR3 DNA sequence: TGTGCCAGCAGTATGGAGGGATCCGGAAACACCATATATTTT. It translates to CASSMEGSGNTIYF.

Concerning this clone: The junction shows a germline mismatch at one end, possibly a read error. V is TRBV7-2 and J is TRBJ1-2; D not certain. The germline V gene has CDR1 SGHTA and CDR2 FQGNSA. There are 15 residues in the CDR3. In DNA, the CDR3 is TGTGCCAGCAGCTCTGGTGGGGTGTCGGACTATGGTTACACCTTC. This translates into CASSSGGVSDYGYTF. Drawing the rest from reference TRBV7-2 and TRBJ1-2, the complete variable domain is GAGVSQSPSNKVTEKGKDVELRCDPISGHTALYWYRQSLGQGLEFLIYFQGNSAPDKSGLPSDRFSAERTGGSVSTLTIQRTQQEDSAVYLCASSSGGVSDYGYTFGSGTRLTVV.

This clone was seen a few times. V gene TRBV28 combines with J gene TRBJ1-2; 7 bases fit TRBD1. CDR3 length equals 14 residues. V lost 2 bases to trimming and J lost 4 bases; unmatched junction nucleotides: 4. From germline, CDR1 is MDHEN and CDR2 SYDVKM. The CDR3 is CASSLRAGGYGYTF. As DNA, the CDR3 is TGTGCCAGCAGTTTACGGGCAGGGGGCTATGGCTACACCTTC.

The chain couples TRBV9 to TRBJ1-6; D may be TRBD1 (6 bases). The CDR3 is made up of 16 amino acids. Deletions cut 0 bases from V and 10 bases from J, with 17 bases between. Per germline, CDR1 SGDLS and CDR2 YYNGEE. CDR3: CASSVDPTPGTSPLHF. The CDR3 nucleotides are TGTGCCAGCAGCGTAGATCCCACCCCCGGGACATCACCCCTCCACTTT.

This clone came up a few times. The rearrangement uses TRBV28 and TRBJ1-2; 8 bases match TRBD1. This CDR3 contains 15 residues. J lost 4 bases, V lost 3 bases, and 7 bases had no gene match. In germline, CDR1 is MDHEN, CDR2 SYDVKM. Here the CDR3 reads CASSLGLTGVYGYTF. Written as DNA, the CDR3 is TGTGCCAGCAGTTTGGGATTGACAGGGGTCTATGGCTACACCTTC.

The chain combines TRBV7-9 with TRBJ2-3; the match to TRBD1 covers 9 bases. The CDR3 is made up of 15 amino acids. The V segment lost 3 bases and the J segment 4 bases; nucleotides outside the gene matches: 5. Germline V lookup: CDR1 SEHNR, CDR2 FQNEAQ (reference sequence). The CDR3 sequence is CASSFVQGASDTQYF. In DNA form, the CDR3 reads TGTGCCAGCAGCTTCGTACAGGGGGCCTCAGATACGCAGTATTTT.

V gene TRBV9 combines with J gene TRBJ2-1; the D is unclear. The CDR3 loop spans 13 amino acids. Germline V gene lookup returns CDR1 SGDLS and CDR2 YYNGEE. V was shortened by 1 base and J by 2 bases, with 4 bases between the two germline ends. In DNA form, the CDR3 reads TGTGCCAGCAGCGTAACGACCTACAATGAGCAGTTCTTC. Protein: CASSVTTYNEQFF.

The chain links TRBV11-3 to TRBJ2-7, with 9 bases aligning to TRBD1. This CDR3 region has 14 residues. Trimming at V came to 1 base and at J to 3 bases, leaving 1 base not matched to a gene. Germline V gene data show CDR1 as SGHNT and CDR2 as YENEEA. CDR3 bases: TGTGCCAGCAGCTTAGGGACAGGGGTCTACGAGCAGTACTTC. This encodes CASSLGTGVYEQYF.

V and J are TRBV27 and TRBJ2-2; possibly TRBD1 for D (6 bases). V was cut by 1 base and J by 0 bases, with 9 bases left in between. In germline, CDR1 is MNHEY, CDR2 SMNVEV (reference sequence). The CDR3 is 16 residues long. For the CDR3, the DNA is TGTGCCAGCAGTTTATTCAGGGGTTCGAACACCGGGGAGCTGTTTTTT. This sequence encodes CASSLFRGSNTGELFF.

The V gene is TRBV24-1, the J gene TRBJ2-3, with 11 positions matching TRBD2. The germline V gene encodes CDR1 KGHDR and CDR2 SFDVKD. The CDR3 loop spans 16 amino acids. V lost 3 bases and J lost 2; bases outside the gene matches: 3. The CDR3 reads CATSDQTSGDTDTQYF. Here the CDR3 DNA reads TGTGCCACCAGTGATCAGACTAGCGGGGACACAGATACGCAGTATTTT.

This chain links TRBV9 with TRBJ1-6; 7 nucleotides line up with TRBD1. V lost 0 bases, J lost 7 bases, and 4 bases stayed unmatched. Germline values: CDR1 SGDLS, CDR2 YYNGEE. CDR3 size: 15 residues. The CDR3 DNA sequence: TGTGCCAGCAGCGTAGGAGGGGGCATGAATTCACCCCTCCACTTT. Translating it yields CASSVGGGMNSPLHF.